This is a list of T cell receptor beta chains from one sample in a study of cytomegalovirus exposure and HLA in healthy donors. The table came from immunoSEQ multiplex PCR; TCRdb's copy has only in-frame clones and leaves some out. The sample has over 150,000 clones; 65% to 75% are singletons. Sequencing was done on a sample of PBMCs. The receptors come from a man between 18 and 35 years old in good health and CMV-seronegative. CDR3s leave out the opening cysteine and the closing phenylalanine or tryptophan.

v_call	j_call	cdr3_aa
TRBV2	TRBJ2-6	ASEQSGANVLT
TRBV19	TRBJ1-2	ASSVSGTGDYGYT
TRBV4-1	TRBJ1-2	ASSQDPGGYGYT
TRBV6-5	TRBJ2-7	ASSYSIWDSSYEQY
TRBV5-4	NA	ASSLRDSLYEQY
TRBV19	TRBJ2-6	ASTQVFGANVLT
TRBV7-9	TRBJ1-5	ASSPDRQFLGNQPQH
TRBV29-1	TRBJ1-2	SALGGSGYT
TRBV30	TRBJ1-6	AWSLGNSPLH
TRBV9	TRBJ1-6	ASSMAPIGENSPLH
TRBV11-3	TRBJ1-6	ASSATGNSPLH
TRBV5-6	TRBJ2-1	ASSRTTSGGASYNEQF
TRBV5-1	TRBJ2-1	ASSLQGYYNEQF
TRBV7-8	TRBJ2-1	ASSSGFYNEQF
TRBV5-1	TRBJ2-5	ASSVGLAGQETQY
TRBV27	TRBJ1-3	ASGGGAAGNTIY
TRBV6-5	TRBJ1-1	ASRDRENTEAF
TRBV7-9	TRBJ2-3	ASSWLAGVTDTQY
TRBV13	NA	ASGSNYEQY
TRBV5-4	TRBJ1-5	ASSMDRGDQPQH
TRBV5-8	TRBJ2-3	ASRPWGGTDTQY
TRBV6-6	TRBJ2-7	ASRRGGDEQY
TRBV5-1	TRBJ2-7	ASSFRDSFSYEQY
TRBV27	TRBJ2-2	ASSRDRAPGRELF